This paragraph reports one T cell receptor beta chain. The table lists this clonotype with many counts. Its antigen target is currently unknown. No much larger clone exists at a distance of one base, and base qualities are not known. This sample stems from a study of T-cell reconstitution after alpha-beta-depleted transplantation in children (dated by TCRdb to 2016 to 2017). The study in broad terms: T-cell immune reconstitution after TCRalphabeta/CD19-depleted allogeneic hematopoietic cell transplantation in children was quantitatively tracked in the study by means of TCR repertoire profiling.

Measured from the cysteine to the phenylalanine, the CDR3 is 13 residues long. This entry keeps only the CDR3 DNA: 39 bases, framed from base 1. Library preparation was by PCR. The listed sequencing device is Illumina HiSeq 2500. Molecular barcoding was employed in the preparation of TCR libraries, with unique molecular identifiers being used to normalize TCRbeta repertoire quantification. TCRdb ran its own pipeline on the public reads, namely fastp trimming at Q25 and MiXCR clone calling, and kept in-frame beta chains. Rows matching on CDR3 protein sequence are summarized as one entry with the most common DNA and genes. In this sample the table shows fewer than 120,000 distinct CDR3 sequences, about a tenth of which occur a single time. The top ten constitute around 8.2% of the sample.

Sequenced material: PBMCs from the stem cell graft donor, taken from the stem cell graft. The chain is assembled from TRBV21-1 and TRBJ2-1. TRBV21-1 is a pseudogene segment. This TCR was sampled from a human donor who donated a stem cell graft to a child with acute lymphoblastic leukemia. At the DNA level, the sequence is TGTGCCAGCAGCAAGGGATCCTACAATGAGCAGTTCTTC. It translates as CASSKGSYNEQFF.